These 25 T cell receptor beta chains were all obtained from the same sample, sequenced in a study of control samples from healthy donors and cancer patients. Sequencing was performed with immunoSEQ multiplex PCR; in TCRdb, only in-frame clones are kept and a portion is missing. Among approximately 100,000 clones, 75% to 95% were seen once, and the ten largest hold roughly 4.4%. Sequencing was performed on blood. These receptors originate from a human donor in good health. The donor label of this sample is uncertain.

J is TRBJ1-6 and V is TRBV9, with a possible D match to TRBD1 (5 bases). Trimming removed 4 bases from V and 10 bases from J, with 18 bases in between. This CDR3 is 15 amino acids long. Per the germline V gene, CDR1 is SGDLS and CDR2 is YYNGEE. CDR3 amino acids: CASSPERGRNSPLHF. The DNA for the CDR3 is TGTGCCAGCAGCCCAGAGCGGGGCAGGAACTCACCCCTCCACTTT.

V and J are TRBV4-1 and TRBJ2-5; 12 bases fit TRBD2. CDR3 length: 16 residues. Germline CDR1 and CDR2: MGHRA and YSYEKL. Trimming at V came to 5 bases and at J to 1 base, leaving 5 bases not matched to a gene. CDR3 nucleotide sequence: TGCGCCAGCAGCTATGGACTAGCGGGAAGCCAAGAGACCCAGTACTTC. Protein sequence: CASSYGLAGSQETQYF.

The chain employs TRBV2 and TRBJ2-2; TRBD1 matches 7 bases. The CDR3 covers 15 residues. Germline V gives CDR1 SNHLY, CDR2 FYNNEI. V lost 7 bases, J lost 6 bases, and 11 bases stayed unmatched. The CDR3 is CASTYWQGVSGELFF. The CDR3 nucleotides read TGTGCCAGCACTTATTGGCAGGGGGTGTCCGGGGAGCTGTTTTTT. The full variable domain, with the rest looked up from reference TRBV2 and TRBJ2-2, is EPEVTQTPSHQVTQMGQEVILRCVPISNHLYFYWYRQILGQKVEFLVSFYNNEISEKSEIFDDQFSVERPDGSNFTLKIRSTKLEDSAMYFCASTYWQGVSGELFFGEGSRLTVL.

This chain uses TRBV11-2 with TRBJ2-7; D possibly corresponds to TRBD2 (7 bases). V was clipped by 5 bases and J by 9 bases, with 17 bases between them. CDR3 length: 13 amino acids. The V gene's germline CDR1 is SGHAT and CDR2 FQNNGV. CDR3 residues: CASSPSGGRGQYF. CDR3 in DNA: TGTGCCAGCAGCCCATCCGGGGGGCGCGGGCAGTACTTC.

The CDR3 loop reads CASSYPGFLNTEAFF. CDR3 sequence (DNA): TGTGCCAGCAGTTACCCCGGGTTCTTGAACACTGAAGCTTTCTTT. The chain uses TRBV6-2 or TRBV6-3 and TRBJ1-1; D ambiguous. This CDR3 contains 15 residues. Germline V CDR1 and CDR2: MNHEY, SVGEGT. The ends were cut back, 2 bases at V and 0 bases at J, with 10 bases in the middle.

This rearrangement joins TRBV7-2 to TRBJ1-1; TRBD1 might be the D (6 bases). The CDR3 spans 15 residues. V dropped 3 bases and J dropped 3 bases, with 14 bases sitting between them. CDR1 SGHTA and CDR2 FQGNSA come from the germline V gene. CDR3 in amino acids: CASSFKAGAYTEAFF. In DNA form, the CDR3 reads TGTGCCAGCAGCTTTAAGGCAGGGGCTTACACTGAAGCTTTCTTT.

V usage is TRBV20-1 and J usage is TRBJ1-2; D is perhaps TRBD1 (5 bases). Trimming removed 3 bases from V and 4 bases from J, with 12 bases in between. The germline V gene has CDR1 DFQATT and CDR2 SNEGSKA (reference sequence). The CDR3 covers 13 residues. The chain's CDR3 is CSASYTTAYGYTF. The CDR3 nucleotides are TGCAGTGCTAGTTATACGACAGCCTATGGCTACACCTTC.

The V and J genes are TRBV19 and TRBJ1-6; the D gene is possibly TRBD1 (6 bases). Trimming removed 8 bases from V and 9 bases from J, with 17 bases in between. The germline CDR1 and CDR2 sequences are LNHDA and SQIVND (reference sequence). The CDR3 has 14 amino acids. The CDR3 here is CASHKGGGGSPLHF. The CDR3 nucleotides read TGTGCCAGTCATAAGGGGGGAGGAGGTTCACCCCTCCACTTT.

V and J are TRBV19 and TRBJ1-5, with a weak D call TRBD1 (6 bases). There are 17 residues in the CDR3. Germline assignment: CDR1 LNHDA and CDR2 SQIVND (reference sequence). Trimming cost V 4 bases and J 0 bases, with 16 bases left between them. The CDR3: CASSREPRGPSNQPQHF. Here the CDR3 DNA reads TGTGCCAGTAGTAGGGAGCCTCGGGGGCCTAGCAATCAGCCCCAGCATTTT.

The J gene is TRBJ2-1, the V gene TRBV6-5, with 7 bases identical to TRBD1. The CDR3 sequence is 13 residues long. V shed 7 bases and J 7 bases; nucleotides not matched to a gene: 7. Germline values: CDR1 MNHEY, CDR2 SVGAGI. CDR3 sequence reads: CASNIQGRNEQFF. The CDR3 nucleotides are TGTGCCAGCAATATACAGGGGAGAAATGAGCAGTTCTTC.

The rearrangement joins TRBV19 to TRBJ1-1, with 9 bases identical to TRBD1. V trimming: 3 bases; J trimming: 5 bases; junction bases outside the gene matches: 1. The CDR3 has 13 amino acids. In germline, CDR1 is LNHDA, CDR2 SQIVND (reference sequence). CDR3 sequence reads: CASSIDRGTEAFF. CDR3 DNA: TGTGCCAGTAGTATTGACAGGGGGACTGAAGCTTTCTTT.

The CDR3: CAWNRIQGDTQYF. CDR3 nucleotides: TGTGCCTGGAATCGGATTCAGGGAGATACGCAGTATTTT. This chain joins TRBV30 and TRBJ2-3, with a possible D match to TRBD1 (5 bases). The V end was cut by 4 bases, the J end by 5 bases, with 13 bases between. The CDR3 length is 13 residues. CDR1 and CDR2 (germline): GTSNPN, SVGIG (reference sequence).

V and J are TRBV5-4 and TRBJ1-2, with TRBD1 matching 7 bases. The CDR3 is 17 residues long. Per germline, CDR1 SGHNT and CDR2 YYREEE (reference sequence). J was trimmed by 0 bases and V by 0 bases; bases with no gene match: 8. The CDR3 loop reads CASSLATGARPNYGYTF. CDR3 bases: TGTGCCAGCAGCTTGGCTACAGGGGCCCGTCCTAACTATGGCTACACCTTC. Full variable domain (missing parts from reference TRBV5-4 and TRBJ1-2): ETGVTQSPTHLIKTRGQQVTLRCSSQSGHNTVSWYQQALGQGPQFIFQYYREEENGRGNFPPRFSGLQFPNYSSELNVNALELDDSALYLCASSLATGARPNYGYTFGSGTRLTVV.

J is TRBJ1-5 and V is TRBV18; D unresolved. CDR1 and CDR2 (germline): KGHSH, LQKENI. The CDR3 spans 15 residues. V lost 3 bases and J lost 1, with 10 bases in between. The CDR3 sequence is CASSPEGLSNQPQHF. CDR3 DNA: TGTGCCAGCTCACCTGAGGGCCTCAGCAATCAGCCCCAGCATTTT.

The chain couples TRBV5-1 to TRBJ1-4, with D tentatively TRBD1 (5 bases). Germline CDR1 is SGHRS and CDR2 is YFSETQ. V was pared by 3 bases and J by 3 bases, with 9 bases between. CDR3 length: 14 amino acids. The CDR3 region has the DNA TGCGCCAGCAGCTCAGGGCTGGCTAATGAAAAACTGTTTTTT. As protein: CASSSGLANEKLFF.

This clone was observed a single time. The V and J genes are TRBV3-1 (or the pseudogene TRBV3-2) and TRBJ2-1, with TRBD2 identical over 8 bases. V shed 1 base, J shed 1 base, and the junction held 3 bases outside the gene matches. The CDR3 has 16 residues. The germline gives CDR1 LGHDT, CDR2 YNNKEL (reference sequence). Written as DNA, the CDR3 is TGTGCCAGCAGCCAAGCGGGAGGGGAATCCTACAATGAGCAGTTCTTC. Encoded protein: CASSQAGGESYNEQFF.

This chain links TRBV5-1 with TRBJ2-1; D unclear. The CDR3 length is 12 residues. In germline, CDR1 is SGHRS, CDR2 YFSETQ. The germline V and J ends were trimmed by 2 bases and 4 bases, with 4 bases remaining between them. The DNA of the CDR3 is TGCGCCAGCAGCTTCATGTACAATGAGCAGTTCTTC. Translating it yields CASSFMYNEQFF.

V is TRBV6-5 and J is TRBJ1-2; D not certain. There are 12 residues in the CDR3. Trimming took off 0 bases at V and 10 bases at J, with 9 bases between the two ends. Per the germline V gene, CDR1 is MNHEY and CDR2 is SVGAGI. CDR3 sequence (DNA): TGTGCCAGCAGTTACTCGCGGGTTGTCTACACCTTC. The encoded protein is CASSYSRVVYTF.

The chain is built from TRBV24-1 and TRBJ1-5, with D possibly being TRBD1 (5 bases). Germline CDR1 reads KGHDR; CDR2 reads SFDVKD. The CDR3 totals 13 residues. Trimming shortened V by 7 bases and J by 7 bases, and 13 bases separated the two germline ends. CDR3 sequence reads: CATSPAGEQPQHF. The CDR3 DNA is TGTGCCACCAGCCCGGCGGGGGAACAGCCCCAGCATTTT.

This sequence joins TRBV2 and TRBJ2-7, with D perhaps matching TRBD2 (6 bases). V was shortened by 10 bases and J by 0 bases, with 13 bases between the two germline ends. Germline assignment: CDR1 SNHLY and CDR2 FYNNEI. The CDR3 is 13 amino acids. CDR3 coding DNA: TGTGCCACAGCGTCCGGGGGCTCCTACGAGCAGTACTTC. It translates to CATASGGSYEQYF.

This chain connects TRBV12-3 or TRBV12-4 to TRBJ1-6; the D is unclear. This CDR3 is built from 13 residues. V gave up 4 bases and J gave up 7 bases, with 8 bases separating them. In DNA form, the CDR3 reads TGTGCCAGCAGTTCAGCGCGAAATTCACCCCTCCACTTT. Translated: CASSSARNSPLHF.

CDR3 nucleotides: TGTGCCAGCAGTAACTCGCGGCAGGGGGGCGAGCAGTACGTC. Protein product: CASSNSRQGGEQYV. The chain has TRBV6-2 or TRBV6-3 and TRBJ2-7; TRBD1 is a possible D gene (7 bases). The CDR3 is 14 amino acids. Germline-derived CDR1 and CDR2 are MNHEY and SVGEGT.

The V call is TRBV3-1 (or the pseudogene TRBV3-2), the J call TRBJ1-1; possible D gene TRBD1, 5 bases. The CDR3 is made up of 14 amino acids. CDR1 is LGHDT, CDR2 YNNKEL, per germline (reference sequence). V was shortened by 0 bases and J by 4 bases, with 9 bases between the two germline ends. DNA for the CDR3: TGTGCCAGCAGCCAAGACACCGGGGCCACTGAAGCTTTCTTT. Encoded protein: CASSQDTGATEAFF.

The genes are TRBV2 and TRBJ1-2; D is possibly TRBD1 (5 bases). Germline V gene data show CDR1 as SNHLY and CDR2 as FYNNEI. This CDR3 contains 12 residues. With 11 bases removed from V and 5 bases from J, the gap between germline ends came to 15 bases. The CDR3 DNA follows: TGTGCCGGCCAAGGGGTAGGGTATGGCTACACCTTC. Translating it yields CAGQGVGYGYTF. Combining the CDR3 with reference TRBV2 and TRBJ1-2 gives the whole variable domain EPEVTQTPSHQVTQMGQEVILRCVPISNHLYFYWYRQILGQKVEFLVSFYNNEISEKSEIFDDQFSVERPDGSNFTLKIRSTKLEDSAMYFCAGQGVGYGYTFGSGTRLTVV.

This clone was seen only a few times. Here the CDR3 DNA reads TGTGCCAGCAGTGACAGGTGGGATAACTATGGCTACACCTTC. Residues: CASSDRWDNYGYTF. The chain has TRBV6-1 and TRBJ1-2; no clear D gene. CDR3 length equals 14 residues. V was shortened by 3 bases and J by 1 base, with 9 bases between the two germline ends. The germline V gene has CDR1 MNHNS and CDR2 SASEGT.